These 16 T cell receptor beta chains came from one sample sequenced in a study of blood T cell repertoires in COVID-19. Here immunoSEQ multiplex PCR was the method, and the copy in TCRdb shows in-frame clones only, minus some. Among 150,000 to 200,000 clones listed, 80% to 85% were seen once. The sequencing input was peripheral blood. All receptors come from a human donor with acute or convalescent COVID-19. The donor label of this sample is uncertain.

CDR3 region: CASIRGGIPADEQFF. As DNA, the CDR3 is TGTGCCAGCATTCGGGGCGGGATCCCCGCCGATGAGCAGTTCTTC. The chain is built from TRBV28 and TRBJ2-1; maybe TRBD2 (6 bases). Trimming took 7 bases from V and 8 from J, leaving 21 bases between them. CDR3 length: 15 residues. Germline lookup yields CDR1 MDHEN and CDR2 SYDVKM.

The chain carries TRBV19 and TRBJ1-4; no reliable D call. CDR3 length equals 15 residues. Germline values: CDR1 LNHDA, CDR2 SQIVND (reference sequence). Trimming pared 3 bases from V and 4 bases from J, leaving 12 bases between. DNA for the CDR3: TGTGCCAGTAGTATTGGCGGGCAGTTTAATGAAAAACTGTTTTTT. Its protein product is CASSIGGQFNEKLFF.

The J gene is TRBJ1-2, the V gene TRBV28; D is possibly TRBD1 (6 bases). V gave up 3 bases and J gave up 7 bases, with 9 bases separating them. The CDR3 contains 12 residues. Germline loops: CDR1 MDHEN, CDR2 SYDVKM. In DNA, the CDR3 is TGTGCCAGCAGTTTGGGGGCCGTTGGCTACACCTTC. Translation: CASSLGAVGYTF.

CDR3 loop: CASSQEQTRGRDEQYF. The CDR3 DNA follows: TGCGCCAGCAGCCAAGAACAGACCCGAGGGCGGGACGAGCAGTACTTC. The chain combines TRBV4-1 with TRBJ2-7; tentatively, D is TRBD2 (5 bases). Germline CDR1 reads MGHRA; CDR2 reads YSYEKL. V was shortened by 0 bases and J by 5 bases, with 17 bases between the two germline ends. The CDR3 is made up of 16 amino acids.

The chain is built from TRBV7-3 and TRBJ1-6, with 9 bases matching TRBD1. CDR3 length: 17 amino acids. Trimming at V came to 4 bases and at J to 7 bases, leaving 11 bases not matched to a gene. The germline V gene encodes CDR1 SGHTA and CDR2 FQGTGA. The CDR3 sequence is CASSSPRQGVANSPLHF. DNA of the CDR3: TGTGCCAGCAGCTCCCCTAGACAGGGGGTCGCGAATTCACCCCTCCACTTT. Supplemented by reference TRBV7-3 and TRBJ1-6, the full variable domain reads GAGVSQTPSNKVTEKGKYVELRCDPISGHTALYWYRQSLGQGPEFLIYFQGTGAADDSGLPNDRFFAVRPEGSVSTLKIQRTERGDSAVYLCASSSPRQGVANSPLHFGNGTRLTVT.

This chain links TRBV12-5 with TRBJ1-5; 10 bases are a match to TRBD1. With 7 bases clipped from V and 5 bases from J, the junction kept 11 bases outside the gene matches. The CDR3 loop spans 16 amino acids. From germline, CDR1 is LGHNT and CDR2 FRNRAP. The CDR3 reads CASAPPGGQGYQPQHF. CDR3 DNA sequence: TGTGCTAGTGCCCCACCCGGGGGACAGGGGTATCAGCCCCAGCATTTT.

This clone was observed a few times. The chain recombines TRBV19 with TRBJ2-1; 11 nucleotides align to TRBD1. The CDR3 has 15 residues. Germline trimming cut 6 bases from V and 7 bases from J; bases unmatched to any gene: 8. CDR1 and CDR2 from the germline V gene are LNHDA and SQIVND (reference sequence). CDR3: CASSRTGGIVNEQFF. CDR3 nucleotide sequence: TGTGCCAGTAGCAGGACAGGGGGCATCGTAAATGAGCAGTTCTTC.

The chain uses TRBV10-1 and TRBJ2-1; TRBD2 might be the D (6 bases). Deletions cut 2 bases from V and 9 bases from J, with 17 bases between. Germline CDR1 and CDR2: WNHNN and SYGVQD (reference sequence). The CDR3 spans 15 residues. CDR3 sequence: CASSEGRAGPGEQFF. The CDR3 DNA follows: TGCGCCAGCAGTGAGGGGAGAGCGGGCCCCGGTGAGCAGTTCTTC.

This sequence joins TRBV3-1 (or the pseudogene TRBV3-2) and TRBJ2-3, with 14 bases that match TRBD2. With V trimmed by 4 bases and J by 7 bases, 4 bases remained unmatched. Germline V CDR1 and CDR2: LGHDT, YNNKEL (reference sequence). The CDR3 length is 15 residues. The CDR3 here is CASSPGTSGGHTQYF. The CDR3 region has the DNA TGTGCCAGCAGCCCCGGGACTAGCGGGGGTCATACGCAGTATTTT.

V usage is TRBV2 and J usage is TRBJ1-4; 7 positions match TRBD1. CDR1 and CDR2 (germline): SNHLY, FYNNEI. The CDR3 runs 14 residues. J gave up 3 bases and V 5 bases, and 3 bases lay outside the gene matches. Written as DNA, the CDR3 is TGTGCCAGCAGTCCTGGGACAGCTAATGAAAAACTGTTTTTT. Translation: CASSPGTANEKLFF. Supplemented by reference TRBV2 and TRBJ1-4, the full variable domain reads EPEVTQTPSHQVTQMGQEVILRCVPISNHLYFYWYRQILGQKVEFLVSFYNNEISEKSEIFDDQFSVERPDGSNFTLKIRSTKLEDSAMYFCASSPGTANEKLFFGSGTQLSVL.

J is TRBJ1-2 and V is TRBV7-2; D may be TRBD1 (5 bases). Trimming removed 1 base at V and 8 bases at J, with 14 bases between. Looked up from germline, CDR1 is SGHTA and CDR2 is FQGNSA. The CDR3 is 14 amino acids. As DNA, the CDR3 is TGTGCCAGCAGCTTAGTTGGCAGGGCGGAAGGCTACACCTTC. Translation gives CASSLVGRAEGYTF.

The chain recombines TRBV30 with TRBJ1-1; TRBD1 matches at 7 bases. The germline V gene has CDR1 GTSNPN and CDR2 SVGIG (reference sequence). Trimming removed 3 bases from V and 5 bases from J; junction bases left unmatched: 9. The CDR3 is made up of 14 amino acids. CDR3 in amino acids: CAWSQRGRKTEAFF. The CDR3 DNA reads as TGTGCCTGGAGCCAGAGGGGGCGTAAAACTGAAGCTTTCTTT. The full variable domain, with the rest looked up from reference TRBV30 and TRBJ1-1, is SQTIHQWPATLVQPVGSPLSLECTVEGTSNPNLYWYRQAAGRGLQLLFYSVGIGQISSEVPQNLSASRPQDRQFILSSKKLLLSDSGFYLCAWSQRGRKTEAFFGQGTRLTVV.

The table lists this clone with a few counts. The rearrangement joins TRBV5-6 to TRBJ1-6; the match to TRBD1 covers 7 bases. V shed 2 bases and J 6 bases; nucleotides not matched to a gene: 11. In germline, CDR1 is SGHDT, CDR2 YYEEEE. CDR3 size: 17 residues. CDR3 sequence reads: CASSFLGTAIFNSPLHF. The CDR3 bases are TGTGCCAGCAGCTTTCTGGGGACAGCGATCTTTAATTCACCCCTCCACTTT.

The count of this clone is one. The chain carries TRBV4-2 and TRBJ1-2, with 9 bases fitting TRBD1. This CDR3 has 16 residues. V gave up 4 bases and J gave up 4 bases; unmatched junction bases: 10. The germline CDR1 and CDR2 sequences are LGHNA and YNFKEQ. The DNA for the CDR3 is TGTGCCAGCAGCCCTACCGGACAGGGGTTTCTCTATGGCTACACCTTC. Translation gives CASSPTGQGFLYGYTF.

The chain is built from TRBV18 and TRBJ1-6, with TRBD1 matching 8 bases. This CDR3 is 15 amino acids long. Germline trimming cut 5 bases from V and 7 bases from J; bases unmatched to any gene: 7. CDR1 and CDR2 (germline): KGHSH, LQKENI. The CDR3 loop reads CASSFQGAKNSPLHF. CDR3 DNA sequence: TGTGCCAGCTCATTCCAGGGGGCTAAGAATTCACCCCTCCACTTT.

This chain links TRBV5-6 with TRBJ1-1, with 8 bases fitting TRBD1. Germline loops: CDR1 SGHDT, CDR2 YYEEEE. The CDR3 is 16 amino acids. With 3 bases clipped from V and 6 bases from J, the junction kept 13 bases outside the gene matches. The CDR3 region has the DNA TGTGCCAGCAGCTCCGGGACAGGACGGGTGAGGTCTGAAGCTTTCTTT. The encoded protein is CASSSGTGRVRSEAFF.